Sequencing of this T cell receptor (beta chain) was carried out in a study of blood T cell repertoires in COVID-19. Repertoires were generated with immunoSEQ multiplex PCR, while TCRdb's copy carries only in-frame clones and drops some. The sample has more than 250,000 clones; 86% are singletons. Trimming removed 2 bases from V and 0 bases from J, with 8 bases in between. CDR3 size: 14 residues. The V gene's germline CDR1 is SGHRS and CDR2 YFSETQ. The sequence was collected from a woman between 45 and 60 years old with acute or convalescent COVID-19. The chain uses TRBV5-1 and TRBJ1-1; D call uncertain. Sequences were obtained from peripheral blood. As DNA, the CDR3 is TGCGCCAGCAGCTTTAAGAGTTTGAACACTGAAGCTTTCTTT. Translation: CASSFKSLNTEAFF.